This T cell receptor (beta chain) was observed in a study of T cell responses to AZD1222 COVID-19 vaccine. Germline CDR1 is LGHNA and CDR2 is YNFKEQ. Deletions cut 1 base from V and 5 bases from J, with 12 bases between. CDR3 length equals 15 residues. Details on this clone: Its antigen is still unknown.

Clones were sequenced by immunoSEQ multiplex PCR, and TCRdb holds only the in-frame ones, with some missing. The table lists some 89,000 clones, around nine tenths of them singletons. Study-level findings and limits: Spike-specific TCR repertoires showed rising breadth and depth after two AZD1222 doses.

The receptor was derived from an adult in good health. The input for sequencing was peripheral blood, taken on day 0 of MenACWY control vaccination. The chain recombines TRBV4-2 with TRBJ2-1; D possibly corresponds to TRBD1 (5 bases). DNA of the CDR3: TGTGCCAGCAGCCAAGGTGGGGCCGCGGACAATGAGCAGTTCTTC. This gives the protein CASSQGGAADNEQFF.